The clone carrying this TCR beta chain has just a few counts. No antigen is known for it. This sample was taken from a study of blood T cells in healthy people across ages. General study findings and limits: Naive T cell percentage and TCR beta diversity correlated strongly.

The authors ran a second PCR of about 7 to 11 cycles using a sample-barcoded 5' primer and a J-beta primer mix. Each cDNA molecule was tagged by a template-switch adaptor with 12 random nucleotides. TCRdb redid the calling of the 5' RACE reads with MiXCR, one entry per CDR3 protein. Of 1 million or so distinct CDR3 sequences detected, approximately 26% appear once; the ten largest clones hold 0.65% to 0.95%. V shed 1 base and J shed 7 bases, with 10 bases lying between them. This CDR3 contains 13 residues. Germline CDR1 reads MGHRA; CDR2 reads YSYEKL. The sample also formed part of further work on T cells of mothers and their children.

This sequence joins TRBV4-1 and TRBJ1-2; D is undetermined. This TCR was sampled from a girl under 10 years old in good health. Sequences were obtained from blood. Here the CDR3 DNA reads TGCGCCAGCAGCCAAGTCGGGGTGGGTGGCTACACCTTC. Its protein product is CASSQVGVGGYTF.